This TCR beta chain was documented in a study of T-cell memory formation after mild COVID-19. TCRdb ran MiXCR on the 5' RACE reads and lists one entry per CDR3 protein. The repertoire holds under 40,000 distinct CDR3 sequences, around 6.1% seen once, with about 0.81% in the top ten. Specimen: PBMCs or a T cell subset sorted from them (not recorded which). The sequence derives from an adult who had mild COVID-19 (a few samples of this study predate the infection). Cell type and time point are not known.

The CDR3, as DNA: TGTGCCAGCAGCCCGACAGGGGAGACTGAAGCTTTCTTT. This sequence encodes CASSPTGETEAFF. The V gene is TRBV3-1, the J gene TRBJ1-1, with 8 bases lining up with TRBD1. The CDR3 spans 13 residues. Trimming took 4 bases from V and 5 from J; bases not matched to a gene: 3. CDR1 is LGHDT, CDR2 YNNKEL, per germline (reference sequence).